These 5 T cell receptor beta chains originate from one sample sequenced in a study of cytotoxic CD8 clonotypes in ibrutinib-treated CLL. Clones were sequenced by immunoSEQ multiplex PCR, and TCRdb holds only the in-frame ones, with some missing. The table records roughly 180,000 clones, about 84% of them present only once. This material consisted of PBMCs, taken after 24 months of ibrutinib treatment. Source of these receptors: a human donor with chronic lymphocytic leukemia.

This rearrangement joins TRBV5-5 to TRBJ2-5; 11 nucleotides match TRBD2. The junction had 6 bases not matched to a gene; V was cut back by 0 bases and J by 5 bases. This CDR3 is 16 amino acids long. The germline CDR1 and CDR2 sequences are SGHKS and YYEKEE (reference sequence). CDR3 in amino acids: CASSLASGGTAETQYF. The CDR3 nucleotides are TGTGCCAGCAGCTTGGCTAGCGGGGGGACCGCGGAGACCCAGTACTTC.

This chain connects TRBV11-2 to TRBJ2-3; D gene ambiguous. The CDR3 covers 13 residues. V dropped 4 bases and J dropped 6 bases, with 11 bases sitting between them. Per germline, CDR1 SGHAT and CDR2 FQNNGV. The CDR3 nucleotides are TGTGCCAGCAGCTCCCGACCTGGGGATACGCAGTATTTT. Encoded protein: CASSSRPGDTQYF.

The rearrangement joins TRBV18 to TRBJ2-7, with a tentative D call TRBD2 (5 bases). The germline gives CDR1 KGHSH, CDR2 LQKENI. The CDR3 runs 13 residues. Trimming removed 2 bases from V and 7 bases from J, with 12 bases in between. The CDR3 coding sequence is TGTGCCAGCTCACCAGGCTCCTCGGGGGAGCAGTACTTC. Protein: CASSPGSSGEQYF.

The V gene is TRBV7-3, the J gene TRBJ1-2, with D tentatively TRBD1 (6 bases). Germline CDR1 SGHTA, CDR2 FQGTGA. V lost 5 bases and J lost 4, with 11 bases in between. The CDR3 sequence is 13 residues long. The DNA of the CDR3 is TGTGCCAGCAGCATACAGGGAATCTATGGCTACACCTTC. Its protein product is CASSIQGIYGYTF.

The V and J genes are TRBV5-3 and TRBJ1-2, with a weak D call TRBD1 (5 bases). TRBV5-3 is annotated as an ORF whose role is uncertain. The CDR3 has 14 residues. Trimming took off 4 bases at V and 5 bases at J, with 15 bases between the two ends. CDR3 sequence (DNA): TGTGCCAGAAGCACCACCCGGGACTTTTATGGCTACACCTTC. Its protein product is CARSTTRDFYGYTF.